Listed below are T cell receptor beta chains from one sample, sequenced in a study of blood T cell repertoires in COVID-19. The table came from immunoSEQ multiplex PCR; TCRdb's copy has only in-frame clones and leaves some out. The sample has about 170,000 clones, around 83% seen once; the top ten hold 3.6%. The sample consisted of PBMCs or T cells enriched from blood (not recorded which). The receptor source for this set is a woman aged 50 to 60 in a cohort exposed to, infected with or recovered from COVID-19 (not recorded which). The CDR3 runs from the conserved cysteine through the conserved F or W. D genes are given only for firm matches. Rows give clone size only sometimes, using once, few, many, or a class for an expanded clone.

v_gene	d_gene	abundance	j_gene	CDR3nt	CDR3aa
TRBV7-3	TRBD2	NA	TRBJ2-1	TGTGCCAGCAGCTTAATTCTAGCGGGGTCTGAGCAGTTCTTC	CASSLILAGSEQFF
TRBV3-1/TRBV3-2	NA	NA	TRBJ1-2	TGTGCCAGCAGCCAAGATGGGCGGGCCTCGGGCTATGGCTACACCTTC	CASSQDGRASGYGYTF
TRBV30	NA	NA	TRBJ2-5	TGTGCCTGGAGTGCCAGCGGGGAGACCCAGTACTTC	CAWSASGETQYF
TRBV7-3	TRBD2	NA	TRBJ2-7	TGTGCCAGCAGCTTAGTCGGAGCGGGGCTCCCCTACGAGCAGTACTTC	CASSLVGAGLPYEQYF
TRBV6-6	NA	once	TRBJ1-1	TGTGCCAGCAGTTTATCACAGGGACCTGAAGCTTTCTTT	CASSLSQGPEAFF
TRBV4-1	TRBD2	once	TRBJ2-7	TGCGCCAGCAGCCAAGGCTCCCCCTCGGGGGGGCGGGAGCAGTACTTC	CASSQGSPSGGREQYF
TRBV29-1	NA	NA	TRBJ2-1	TGCAGCGTGGGGGGCGGGGGCCTATACAATGAGCAGTTCTTC	CSVGGGGLYNEQFF
TRBV5-1	NA	once	TRBJ2-1	TGCGCCAGCAGCTCGACGACAGCTTCGGATGAGCAGTTCTTC	CASSSTTASDEQFF
TRBV10-3	NA	NA	TRBJ1-5	TGTGCCACCAATATCCAGGGCAATCAGCCCCAGCATTTT	CATNIQGNQPQHF
TRBV5-4	NA	once	TRBJ2-5	TGTGCCAGCAGCTTGCAAGGGGAAGAGACCCAGTACTTC	CASSLQGEETQYF
TRBV7-9	NA	NA	TRBJ2-3	TGTGCCAGCAGCTTAGGGGCAACAGATACGCAGTATTTT	CASSLGATDTQYF
TRBV29-1	TRBD1	NA	TRBJ2-7	TGCAGCGTTCAAGAGACAGGGGCCTACGAGCAGTACTTC	CSVQETGAYEQYF
TRBV28	TRBD1	NA	TRBJ1-2	TGTGCCAGCAGCCCTACAGGGGCCTATGGCTACACCTTC	CASSPTGAYGYTF
TRBV19	TRBD2	NA	TRBJ2-1	TGTGCCAGTACCGATGGACTAGCGGGACTGAGCTCCTACAATGAGCAGTTCTTC	CASTDGLAGLSSYNEQFF
TRBV5-1	NA	once	TRBJ1-1	TGCGCCAGCAGCGAGCCGGGACAACAAATTAAGAACACTGAAGCTTTCTTT	CASSEPGQQIKNTEAFF
TRBV11-2	NA	NA	TRBJ1-3	TGTGCCAGCAGCTTAGATCTCGGAAACACCATATATTTT	CASSLDLGNTIYF
TRBV7-9	NA	NA	TRBJ1-3	TGTGCCAGCAGCCTCGAGGTCGAATTCTCTGGAAACACCATATATTTT	CASSLEVEFSGNTIYF
TRBV18	TRBD1	NA	TRBJ2-7	TGTGCCAGCTCGGGGACAGGGGGCGCCCCCTACGAGCAGTACTTC	CASSGTGGAPYEQYF
TRBV10-3	NA	NA	TRBJ2-3	TGTGCCATCAGTGCCCACAACAAACCGGGAAAAACAGATACGCAGTATTTT	CAISAHNKPGKTDTQYF
TRBV2	TRBD1	few	TRBJ1-4	TGTGCCAGCACCCGAACCGGGACAGGGGGCTTGGTCACTAATGAAAAACTGTTTTTT	CASTRTGTGGLVTNEKLFF
TRBV2	NA	NA	TRBJ2-1	NA	CASRVGTGTRFF
TRBV7-3	TRBD1	few	TRBJ1-5	TGTGCCAGAAGAGACAGGGGGTACAATCAGCCCCAGCATTTT	CARRDRGYNQPQHF
TRBV28	TRBD1	few	TRBJ1-2	TGTGCCAGTTCAAGTGGGACAGAGTATGGCTACACCTTC	CASSSGTEYGYTF
TRBV19	TRBD2	NA	TRBJ2-1	TGTGCCAGTCGCGATCTAGCGGGAGTCCATAGCTCCTACAATGAGCAGTTCTTC	CASRDLAGVHSSYNEQFF
TRBV15	NA	NA	TRBJ1-1	TGTGCCACTAGTAACCAGATTGCGGGCGGGGCTGAAGCTTTCTTT	CATSNQIAGGAEAFF
TRBV2	NA	NA	TRBJ2-2	TGTGCCAGCAGTCCTTGGGGCCAGAACACCGGGGAGCTGTTTTTT	CASSPWGQNTGELFF
TRBV6-1	NA	NA	TRBJ1-4	TGTGCCAGCAGTGATGGAGGGGTTGGTGAAAAACTGTTTTTT	CASSDGGVGEKLFF
TRBV18	TRBD1	NA	TRBJ1-3	TGTGCCAGCTCAGCTGGACAGGGGAAAGCTGGAAACACCATATATTTT	CASSAGQGKAGNTIYF
TRBV4-2	TRBD2	NA	TRBJ2-5	TGTGCCAGCAGCCAAGACGGAGCGGGGGAGGTCAGGGAGACCCAGTACTTC	CASSQDGAGEVRETQYF
TRBV4-2	TRBD1	NA	TRBJ2-5	TGTGCCAGCAGCCTGGGGTTGGAACAGGGGGCTCAAGAGACCCAGTACTTC	CASSLGLEQGAQETQYF
TRBV20-1	NA	NA	TRBJ2-3	TGCAGTTTAACAGATACGCAGTATTTT	CSLTDTQYF
TRBV5-5	NA	NA	TRBJ1-1	TGTGCCAGCAGCTTGGCCTGGGCGACTGAAGCTTTCTTT	CASSLAWATEAFF
TRBV19	TRBD1	NA	TRBJ2-5	TGTGCCAGTAGTCACGACAGGGAAGAGACCCAGTACTTC	CASSHDREETQYF
TRBV11-2	NA	NA	TRBJ1-6	TGTGCCAGCAGCTTAGCGCCAGTGAATTCACCCCTCCACTTT	CASSLAPVNSPLHF
TRBV6-5	TRBD1	NA	TRBJ1-5	TGTGCCAGCAGTCCCGGACAGGGGGCTCGTCAGCCCCAGCATTTT	CASSPGQGARQPQHF
TRBV9	TRBD1	NA	TRBJ2-5	TGTGCCAGCAGCAACTCAGGGGGCCAGGGAGAGACCCAGTACTTC	CASSNSGGQGETQYF
TRBV6-5	NA	NA	TRBJ1-5	TGTGCCAGCAGTCCTAGTTTCGATCAGCCCCAGCATTTT	CASSPSFDQPQHF
TRBV11-2	TRBD2	NA	TRBJ2-1	TGTGCCAGCAGCCCTGGACTAGCGGGAGTAAATGAGCAGTTCTTC	CASSPGLAGVNEQFF
TRBV5-1	NA	NA	TRBJ2-2	TGCGCCAGCAGCGAACCGGACTTGAACACCGGGGAGCTGTTTTTT	CASSEPDLNTGELFF
TRBV2	TRBD1	NA	TRBJ2-7	TGTGCCAGCAGCCCTCCCGGACAGGGAAAAAACCACGAGCAGTACTTC	CASSPPGQGKNHEQYF
TRBV5-6	TRBD2	NA	TRBJ2-1	TGTGCCAGCAGCTTGTCTTTGGCTAGCGGGACGGGTGAGCAGTTCTTC	CASSLSLASGTGEQFF
TRBV29-1	TRBD1	NA	TRBJ1-1	TGCAGCGTCCGAACAGGGGCAACTGAAGCTTTCTTT	CSVRTGATEAFF
TRBV11-3	TRBD2	NA	TRBJ2-7	TGTGCCAGCAGCCGGACTAGCGGGTACGAGCAGTACTTC	CASSRTSGYEQYF
TRBV3-1/TRBV3-2	TRBD1	NA	TRBJ2-3	TGTGCCAGCAGCCTAGAAGGGGGCGGGCTTGGGGCAGATACGCAGTATTTT	CASSLEGGGLGADTQYF
TRBV11-2	NA	NA	TRBJ2-7	TGTGCCAGCAGCCGCGTGAGTTCTGACGAGCAGTACTTC	CASSRVSSDEQYF
TRBV30	NA	NA	TRBJ1-3	TGTGCCTGGAGGGGGCGTCGGGGAAACACCATATATTTT	CAWRGRRGNTIYF